The sequence of this T cell receptor (beta chain) was determined in a study of blood T cell repertoires in COVID-19. In the study overall: T cells, B-cell-depleted T cells, or PBMCs provided the cDNA or gDNA that served as material.

Before being deemed recovered, Cohort 3 donors had two negative PCRs, clearance, or symptom resolution. The CDR3 loop spans 13 amino acids. CDR1 is KGHSH, CDR2 LQKENI, per germline. V shed 8 bases and J shed 1 base, with 11 bases lying between them. Methods used by the authors: Estimation of nucleated cell counts relied on the amplification of reference gene primers. Some clones are missing from TCRdb's copy, which holds only in-frame ones; the method was immunoSEQ multiplex PCR. That table gives V, J and clone size, and the DNA gave D and trimming. The sample comprises 500,000 or so clones, 87% of which are singletons, and under 0.85% rests with the top ten.

The chain carries TRBV18 and TRBJ1-1; D is ambiguous. The sequencing sample was made of PBMCs or T cells enriched from blood (not recorded which). This receptor was obtained from a woman between 18 and 29 years old who had recovered from COVID-19. Written as DNA, the CDR3 is TGTGCCAGCACCCTCTCAGGGAACACTGAAGCTTTCTTT. It specifies CASTLSGNTEAFF.